This TCR beta chain was found in a study of graft-versus-host responses after intestinal transplantation. Concerning this clone: Its target is not known.

The CDR3 sequence is 14 residues long. Germline lookup yields CDR1 SGHNT and CDR2 YYREEE (reference sequence). The V gene lost 0 bases and the J gene lost 4 bases, with 10 bases spanning the gap. The data were produced by immunoSEQ multiplex PCR, yet TCRdb's version contains in-frame clones alone and is incomplete. The table has 84,000 or so clones, 85% to 95% seen once. The study, taken as a whole, reports: High graft-versus-host to host-versus-graft clonal ratios were found in allografts of patients who had graft-donor T cell macrochimerism.

The receptor comes from a human donor who was the organ donor for an intestinal transplant. This specimen was unstimulated CD8+ T cells sorted from spleen or lymph node cells, taken before transplant. The chain employs TRBV5-4 and TRBJ1-2; D remains ambiguous. CDR3 in DNA: TGTGCCAGCAGCTTGGCCGTCGGCGGCTATGGCTACACCTTC. Its translation is CASSLAVGGYGYTF.